This record concerns one T cell receptor (beta chain) sequence. The junction differs from germline at one of its ends, possibly a read error. TCRdb redid the calling of the PCR reads with MiXCR, one entry per CDR3 protein. The sample shows 30,000 or so distinct CDR3 sequences, under 60% of them seen only once. CDR3 length: 15 amino acids. Germline-derived CDR1 and CDR2 are SGHVS and FQNEAQ. This record belongs to a study of esophageal squamous cell carcinoma under preoperative chemotherapy. The sample's time point: after preoperative PTX-NDP chemotherapy. The rearrangement joins TRBV7-8 to TRBJ2-3; D may be TRBD2 (7 bases). This clonotype was sampled from a human donor with esophageal squamous cell carcinoma. The donor label of this sample is uncertain. The specimen was obtained from a patient given preoperative chemotherapy. The CDR3 region has the DNA TGTGCCAGCGGCTTAGGCGGGGGCGGCAAAGAGACCCAGTATTTC. This codes for CASGLGGGGKETQYF.